The 21 T cell receptor beta chains below were found in one sample sequenced in a study of cytomegalovirus exposure and HLA in healthy donors (TCRdb year 2017). The library was obtained by the immunoSEQ multiplex PCR assay. The multiplex PCR relied on a mix of 60 forward primers for TCR Vbeta segments and 13 reverse primers for TCR Jbeta segments. In its TCRdb copy, this immuneACCESS table keeps in-frame sequences only and misses some clones. Where compared with another copy, unresolved V genes explain less than half of these, and the others have no known cause. Within this sample are under 100,000 clones, with approximately 60% of them counted one time only. About 5.4% of the sample is taken by the ten largest. The sample taken for sequencing was PBMCs. These receptors were collected from a woman aged 25 to 39 in good health and CMV-seropositive.

The chain combines TRBV5-1 with TRBJ2-2; D might be TRBD1 (6 bases). Germline values: CDR1 SGHRS, CDR2 YFSETQ. The germline V and J ends were trimmed by 0 bases and 7 bases, with 10 bases remaining between them. The CDR3 is 14 amino acids. This chain's CDR3 is CASSLERGNGELFF. CDR3 in DNA: TGCGCCAGCAGCTTGGAGAGGGGGAACGGGGAGCTGTTTTTT.

This clone showed up just once. The V gene is TRBV4-2, the J gene TRBJ2-3; 10 nucleotides align to TRBD2. Germline values: CDR1 LGHNA, CDR2 YNFKEQ. V dropped 1 base and J dropped 5; count of bases not matched to a gene: 12. The CDR3 contains 18 residues. CDR3 region: CASSQGGGAGGQVDTQYF. CDR3 sequence (DNA): TGTGCCAGCAGCCAAGGGGGGGGAGCGGGGGGGCAAGTAGATACGCAGTATTTT.

J is TRBJ2-5 and V is TRBV6-5; D might be TRBD2 (5 bases). V was clipped by 2 bases and J by 9 bases, with 13 bases between them. Germline V gene sequence: CDR1 MNHEY, CDR2 SVGAGI. CDR3 length: 13 amino acids. CDR3 amino acids: CASSYGGSVAQYF. Written as DNA, the CDR3 is TGTGCCAGCAGTTACGGCGGGTCGGTGGCCCAGTACTTC.

The table lists this clone with a few counts. The rearrangement links TRBV27 to TRBJ2-7; 14 positions agree with TRBD2. V was pared by 3 bases and J by 1 base, with 8 bases of the junction left unmatched. Germline CDR1 and CDR2: MNHEY and SMNVEV (reference sequence). This CDR3 is built from 18 residues. CDR3 in amino acids: CASSFGLAGGLLSYEQYF. The CDR3 DNA sequence: TGTGCCAGCAGTTTCGGACTAGCGGGGGGCCTCCTATCCTACGAGCAGTACTTC.

V usage is TRBV18 and J usage is TRBJ1-2; a possible D gene is TRBD1 (6 bases). This CDR3 region has 15 residues. Looked up from germline, CDR1 is KGHSH and CDR2 is LQKENI. V lost 1 base to trimming and J lost 4 bases, with 13 bases between them. CDR3 in amino acids: CASSPRGREGYGYTF. As DNA, the CDR3 is TGTGCCAGCTCACCACGGGGGCGCGAGGGCTATGGCTACACCTTC.

This chain links TRBV5-4 with TRBJ2-2, with TRBD2 matching 8 bases. Germline CDR1 and CDR2: SGHNT and YYREEE (reference sequence). The CDR3 consists of 16 residues. V was pared by 2 bases and J by 5 bases, with 8 bases of the junction left unmatched. The CDR3 here is CASSFKAGDLTGELFF. CDR3 bases: TGTGCCAGCAGCTTTAAAGCGGGGGACCTTACCGGGGAGCTGTTTTTT.

The J gene is TRBJ2-7, the V gene TRBV4-2; TRBD1 matches at 10 bases. The CDR3 has 18 amino acids. In germline, CDR1 is LGHNA, CDR2 YNFKEQ. J was trimmed by 2 bases and V by 0 bases; bases with no gene match: 10. The CDR3 DNA reads TGTGCCAGCAGCCAAGAACTGGGTGGGACAGGGGCACCCTACGAGCAGTACTTC. Its protein product is CASSQELGGTGAPYEQYF.

Concerning this clone itself: Other DNA variants within this sample encode the same CDR3. The chain employs TRBV6-5 and TRBJ1-5, with D unresolved. The CDR3 contains 13 residues. V was pared by 6 bases and J by 6 bases, with 12 bases between. Germline-derived CDR1 and CDR2 are MNHEY and SVGAGI. This CDR3 reads CASSLGEGQPQHF. DNA for the CDR3: TGTGCCAGCAGCCTTGGAGAAGGTCAGCCCCAGCATTTT.

This clone occurred a few times. Mismatch with germline at one junction end may stem from a read error. The rearrangement joins TRBV5-1 to TRBJ2-7, with TRBD1 identical over 8 bases. CDR3 length: 13 residues. Germline CDR1 is SGHRS and CDR2 is YFSETQ. The CDR3 sequence: CASSPTGQASTDF. In DNA form, the CDR3 reads TGCGCCAGCAGCCCTACGGGACAGGCGTCCACCGACTTC.

The CDR3 protein is CASSFSLTGISSYNSPLHF. The CDR3, as DNA: TGTGCCAGCAGTTTTTCCTTGACAGGGATAAGCTCCTATAATTCACCCCTCCACTTT. The chain combines TRBV27 with TRBJ1-6, with 7 nucleotides matching TRBD1. The V gene end was trimmed by 3 bases and the J gene end by 0 bases; junction bases not matched to a gene: 11. The CDR3 consists of 19 residues. Germline V gene sequence: CDR1 MNHEY, CDR2 SMNVEV (reference sequence).

CDR3 region: CASSLNGEDYGYTF. The CDR3 DNA is TGTGCCAGCAGTTTGAACGGGGAGGACTATGGCTACACCTTC. The V and J genes are TRBV27 and TRBJ1-2; D not certain. The CDR3 is 14 amino acids. CDR1 and CDR2 from the germline V gene are MNHEY and SMNVEV (reference sequence). V was clipped by 3 bases and J by 3 bases, with 11 bases between them.

The chain employs TRBV5-1 and TRBJ1-1; the D is unclear. This CDR3 contains 13 residues. Trimming shortened V by 2 bases and J by 0 bases, and 5 bases separated the two germline ends. From germline, CDR1 is SGHRS and CDR2 YFSETQ. The CDR3 sequence is CASSFSVNTEAFF. DNA of the CDR3: TGCGCCAGCAGCTTTTCAGTGAACACTGAAGCTTTCTTT.

The chain has TRBV19 and TRBJ1-2; maybe TRBD1 (6 bases). This CDR3 region has 15 residues. The ends were cut back, 5 bases at V and 5 bases at J, with 18 bases in the middle. Per the germline V gene, CDR1 is LNHDA and CDR2 is SQIVND (reference sequence). DNA for the CDR3: TGTGCCAGTAGTCCGACTCGACAGGTGGTTTATGGCTACACCTTC. This codes for CASSPTRQVVYGYTF.

The chain carries TRBV7-9 and TRBJ1-5, with D perhaps TRBD1 (6 bases). Trimming left V 0 bases short and J 0 bases short, with 9 bases between. CDR1 SEHNR and CDR2 FQNEAQ come from the germline V gene (reference sequence). The CDR3 is 16 amino acids. CDR3 region: CASSLAQGYSNQPQHF. The CDR3 bases are TGTGCCAGCAGCTTAGCGCAGGGGTATAGCAATCAGCCCCAGCATTTT. Complete variable domain (other parts from reference TRBV7-9 and TRBJ1-5): DTGVSQNPRHKITKRGQNVTFRCDPISEHNRLYWYRQTLGQGPEFLTYFQNEAQLEKSRLLSDRFSAERPKGSFSTLEIQRTEQGDSAMYLCASSLAQGYSNQPQHFGDGTRLSIL.

This sequence joins TRBV6-7 and TRBJ1-4; D is unresolved. TRBV6-7 is flagged as an ORF with uncertain function. V lost 10 bases and J lost 7, with 31 bases in between. This CDR3 has 18 amino acids. CDR3 sequence: CATTDVLALAPKIEKLFF. CDR3 bases: TGTGCCACGACCGATGTTTTAGCGTTGGCCCCGAAGATTGAAAAACTGTTTTTT.

This clone was counted only a few times. The gene calls are TRBV11-3 and TRBJ2-7; the D is unclear. Germline-derived CDR1 and CDR2 are SGHNT and YENEEA. Trimming took 4 bases from V and 8 from J, leaving 12 bases between them. The CDR3 totals 12 residues. The CDR3 DNA reads TGTGCCAGCAGCTGGTCAGAAACACAGCAGTACTTC. This codes for CASSWSETQQYF.

Note on this clone: Sequence at one end of the junction differs from germline and may be a read error. This chain uses TRBV7-9 with TRBJ2-7; D uncertain. CDR1 and CDR2 from the germline V gene are SEHNR and FQNEAQ (reference sequence). This CDR3 spans 12 amino acids. CDR3 nucleotides: TGTTCCAGCAGCAGCCTTTCGAGTGTGCAGTACTTC. Protein: CSSSSLSSVQYF.

The rearrangement uses TRBV2 and TRBJ1-5; possible D gene TRBD1, 6 bases. The V gene's germline CDR1 is SNHLY and CDR2 FYNNEI. The CDR3 is 14 residues long. Trimming took off 2 bases at V and 7 bases at J, with 12 bases between the two ends. CDR3 region: CASSEQGRGQPQHF. In DNA, the CDR3 is TGTGCCAGCAGTGAACAGGGGAGAGGCCAGCCCCAGCATTTT.

This rearrangement joins TRBV19 to TRBJ2-3; 8 nucleotides match TRBD1. CDR1 LNHDA and CDR2 SQIVND come from the germline V gene (reference sequence). There are 16 residues in the CDR3. The ends lost 3 bases at V and 2 bases at J; junction bases unmatched: 7. CDR3: CASSIPTGAPTDTQYF. CDR3 in DNA: TGTGCCAGTAGTATCCCGACAGGGGCACCCACAGATACGCAGTATTTT. The entire variable domain, with the rest obtained from reference TRBV19 and TRBJ2-3, is as follows: DGGITQSPKYLFRKEGQNVTLSCEQNLNHDAMYWYRQDPGQGLRLIYYSQIVNDFQKGDIAEGYSVSREKKESFPLTVTSAQKNPTAFYLCASSIPTGAPTDTQYFGPGTRLTVL.

This clone was seen only a few times. The chain is built from TRBV15 and TRBJ1-1, with TRBD1 matching over 7 bases. The CDR3 has 17 amino acids. After removal of 1 base from V and 7 bases from J, the junction contained 15 bases not matched to a gene. Per the germline V gene, CDR1 is LNHNV and CDR2 is YYDKDF (reference sequence). DNA for the CDR3: TGTGCCACCAGCAGAGCGAAGCCGGGGACAGTAAGATTTGAAGCTTTCTTT. This encodes CATSRAKPGTVRFEAFF.

This rearrangement joins TRBV5-6 to TRBJ2-7; weak D call: TRBD1 (5 bases). Germline values: CDR1 SGHDT, CDR2 YYEEEE. This CDR3 contains 13 residues. V shed 0 bases and J shed 4 bases, with 8 bases lying between them. The CDR3 DNA sequence: TGTGCCAGCAGCTTGGACAGGTTGTACGAGCAGTACTTC. Its translation: CASSLDRLYEQYF.